These 21 T cell receptor beta chains originate from one sample sequenced in a study of blood T cells in healthy people across ages. A second 7 to 11 cycle PCR used barcoded and J-beta primers. Each CDR3 protein gets one entry after TCRdb re-called the 5' RACE reads with MiXCR. Of about 640,000 distinct CDR3 sequences in the sample, under 70% are singletons; the top ten hold 30% to 40%. Sequencing used blood. The source of these receptors is a man aged 55 to 70 in good health.

The chain carries TRBV6-5 and TRBJ2-1; no firm D call. The CDR3 spans 16 residues. The V gene lost 6 bases and the J gene lost 13 bases, with 28 bases spanning the gap. Germline V gives CDR1 MNHEY, CDR2 SVGAGI. CDR3 amino acids: CASSLPNYSSLETQFF. Written as DNA, the CDR3 is TGTGCCAGCAGCCTCCCCAACTACTCCTCATTAGAGACCCAGTTCTTC.

V usage is TRBV6-2 or TRBV6-3 and J usage is TRBJ2-5; 7 bases line up with TRBD2. With the DNA end fitting TRBJ2-7 better, the J assignment may be wrong. Germline V lookup: CDR1 MNHEY, CDR2 SVGEGT. The CDR3 totals 13 residues. CDR3 DNA sequence: TGTGCCAGCAAAGCTAGCGGTAGCTACGAGCAGTACTTC. Protein: CASKASGSYEQYF.

There are a few counts of this clonotype. The chain carries TRBV20-1 and TRBJ2-1; the D gene is possibly TRBD2 (6 bases). The V gene's germline CDR1 is DFQATT and CDR2 SNEGSKA (reference sequence). The CDR3 spans 16 residues. Trimming stripped 2 bases from V and 7 bases from J, with 21 bases between. The CDR3 here is CSARPGGTLMGNEQFF. In nucleotides, the CDR3 is TGCAGTGCTAGACCAGGCGGGACCCTAATGGGAAATGAGCAGTTCTTC.

The rearrangement joins TRBV13 to TRBJ2-3, with 15 positions matching TRBD2. The CDR3 loop spans 22 amino acids. The V gene end was trimmed by 2 bases and the J gene end by 0 bases; junction bases not matched to a gene: 15. Germline V gene sequence: CDR1 PRHDT, CDR2 FYEKMQ (reference sequence). In DNA, the CDR3 is TGTGCCAGCAGCTTACTCGGGACTAGCGGGGGGCCTATCACAACTAGCACAGATACGCAGTATTTT. Its protein is CASSLLGTSGGPITTSTDTQYF.

There are a few counts of this clonotype. V is TRBV10-3 and J is TRBJ2-1, with 7 bases fitting TRBD2. The ends lost 0 bases at V and 4 bases at J; junction bases unmatched: 3. Germline loops: CDR1 ENHRY, CDR2 SYGVKD. The CDR3 loop spans 15 amino acids. The chain's CDR3 is CAISESSGGYNEQFF. The CDR3 DNA reads as TGTGCCATCAGTGAGTCGTCGGGAGGATACAATGAGCAGTTCTTC.

V and J are TRBV5-6 and TRBJ2-5; D might be TRBD1 (6 bases). The germline V gene has CDR1 SGHDT and CDR2 YYEEEE. The V gene lost 4 bases and the J gene lost 2 bases, with 24 bases spanning the gap. The CDR3 totals 18 residues. The CDR3 sequence is CASSLIPGDTIKQETQYF. As DNA, the CDR3 is TGTGCCAGCAGCCTGATTCCAGGGGACACAATTAAGCAAGAGACCCAGTACTTC.

This clonotype has a handful of counts. The chain links TRBV4-1 to TRBJ2-3; D ambiguous. The CDR3 totals 16 residues. V was clipped by 0 bases and J by 2 bases, with 12 bases between them. Germline CDR1 is MGHRA and CDR2 is YSYEKL. The CDR3 DNA reads as TGCGCCAGCAGCCAAGATACGCAGCCGCTCACAGATACGCAGTATTTT. Translating gives CASSQDTQPLTDTQYF.

This clonotype came up many times. The chain joins TRBV20-1 to TRBJ2-7, with D perhaps TRBD2 (6 bases). Per germline, CDR1 DFQATT and CDR2 SNEGSKA (reference sequence). This CDR3 contains 14 residues. V lost 3 bases and J 0 bases, leaving 12 bases between the germline ends. CDR3 in amino acids: CSASFAGSSYEQYF. CDR3 in DNA: TGCAGTGCTAGTTTCGCGGGGAGCTCCTACGAGCAGTACTTC.

The V gene is TRBV29-1, the J gene TRBJ1-1; 8 bases are shared with TRBD1. The junction had 9 bases not matched to a gene; V was cut back by 4 bases and J by 5 bases. The CDR3 is 14 amino acids. Germline assignment: CDR1 SQVTM and CDR2 ANQGSEA. CDR3 nucleotides: TGCAGCGTTGTGCACGACAGGGGAGGGACTGAAGCTTTCTTT. Translation: CSVVHDRGGTEAFF.

CDR3 sequence: CASSIQTGPYGQYF. CDR3 DNA sequence: TGTGCCAGCAGTATCCAGACAGGGCCCTACGGGCAGTACTTC. The chain links TRBV6-5 to TRBJ2-4, with 7 bases that match TRBD1. V was clipped by 5 bases and J by 13 bases; unmatched bases: 14. The CDR3 extends over 14 amino acids. CDR1 MNHEY and CDR2 SVGAGI come from the germline V gene.

V usage is TRBV12-3 or TRBV12-4 and J usage is TRBJ2-4, with 10 bases fitting TRBD2. The assigned J gene may be wrong: the sequence end matches TRBJ2-7 better. The CDR3 covers 14 residues. The chain's CDR3 is CASNLSGGHGEQYF. The CDR3 DNA is TGTGCCAGCAACCTTAGCGGGGGGCATGGCGAGCAGTACTTC.

The rearrangement joins TRBV20-1 to TRBJ2-3; 8 positions match TRBD2. V shed 3 bases and J 0 bases; nucleotides not matched to a gene: 8. Germline V CDR1 and CDR2: DFQATT, SNEGSKA (reference sequence). The CDR3 sequence is 16 residues long. CDR3 amino acids: CSASSAGGRSTDTQYF. In nucleotides, the CDR3 is TGCAGTGCTAGTTCGGCGGGGGGACGTAGCACAGATACGCAGTATTTT.

The chain combines TRBV29-1 with TRBJ2-2; 7 nucleotides match TRBD1. Germline V gives CDR1 SQVTM, CDR2 ANQGSEA. The trim removed 4 bases at V and 3 bases at J, leaving 5 bases unmatched. The CDR3 sequence is 14 residues long. The CDR3 protein is CSVGKGTDTGELFF. As DNA, the CDR3 is TGCAGCGTTGGGAAGGGGACAGACACCGGGGAGCTGTTTTTT.

This clonotype is a singleton in its sample. At one end, the junction sequence differs from germline, possibly due to a read error. This sequence joins TRBV20-1 and TRBJ2-5; D is possibly TRBD1 (5 bases). CDR1 and CDR2 from the germline V gene are DFQATT and SNEGSKA (reference sequence). The CDR3 is 13 amino acids. CDR3 sequence: CSAMARAQETQYF. The CDR3 coding sequence is TGCAGCGCTATGGCCAGGGCCCAAGAGACCCAGTACTTC.

The chain links TRBV6-2 or TRBV6-3 to TRBJ1-5, with D uncertain. The germline V gene encodes CDR1 MNHEY and CDR2 SVGEGT. V lost 0 bases, J lost 2 bases, and 5 bases lay in between. The CDR3 totals 14 residues. The CDR3 reads CASSYSTGNQPQHF. CDR3 coding DNA: TGTGCCAGCAGTTACTCGACGGGCAATCAGCCCCAGCATTTT.

This clonotype was counted a few times. The chain couples TRBV11-2 to TRBJ2-1; D is possibly TRBD1 (6 bases). The V end was cut by 6 bases, the J end by 6 bases, with 18 bases between. Germline assignment: CDR1 SGHAT and CDR2 FQNNGV. This CDR3 spans 15 amino acids. The CDR3 DNA follows: TGTGCCAGCAGGATAACAGGGTCTCCAGGCAATGAGCAGTTCTTC. This sequence encodes CASRITGSPGNEQFF. Complete variable domain (other parts from reference TRBV11-2 and TRBJ2-1): EAGVAQSPRYKIIEKRQSVAFWCNPISGHATLYWYQQILGQGPKLLIQFQNNGVVDDSQLPKDRFSAERLKGVDSTLKIQPAKLEDSAVYLCASRITGSPGNEQFFGPGTRLTVL.

This sequence joins TRBV6-2 or TRBV6-3 and TRBJ2-1; either TRBD1 or TRBD2 may supply D (5 bases each). Deletions cut 7 bases from V and 4 bases from J, with 14 bases between. CDR1 is MNHEY, CDR2 SVGEGT, per germline. The CDR3 covers 14 residues. The CDR3 sequence: CASTDGAVYNEQFF. The CDR3, as DNA: TGTGCCAGCACGGACGGGGCGGTATACAATGAGCAGTTCTTC.

The V gene is TRBV13, the J gene TRBJ2-3; 8 bases agree with TRBD2. From germline, CDR1 is PRHDT and CDR2 FYEKMQ (reference sequence). There are 17 residues in the CDR3. With V trimmed by 4 bases and J by 0 bases, 9 bases remained unmatched. The CDR3 region has the DNA TGTGCCAGCAGCTCAAGAGGAGCGGGGGCCAGCACAGATACGCAGTATTTT. As protein: CASSSRGAGASTDTQYF. The full variable domain, in which reference TRBV13 and TRBJ2-3 provide the parts outside the CDR3, is AAGVIQSPRHLIKEKRETATLKCYPIPRHDTVYWYQQGPGQDPQFLISFYEKMQSDKGSIPDRFSAQQFSDYHSELNMSSLELGDSALYFCASSSRGAGASTDTQYFGPGTRLTVL.

V gene TRBV10-3 combines with J gene TRBJ2-5; D is unresolved. The CDR3 is made up of 14 amino acids. Trimming pared 0 bases from V and 5 bases from J, leaving 10 bases between. Germline CDR1 is ENHRY and CDR2 is SYGVKD. CDR3 in amino acids: CAISESTAWETQYF. CDR3 in DNA: TGTGCCATCAGTGAGTCAACAGCTTGGGAGACCCAGTACTTC.

As regards this clonotype: The junction and the germline gene differ at one end; a read error may be behind it. In DNA, the CDR3 is TGTGCCAGCAGGGCCGGGACAGACAATAGCGATCAGCCCCAGCATTTT. Translating gives CASRAGTDNSDQPQHF. The genes are TRBV12-3 or TRBV12-4 and TRBJ1-5; 7 nucleotides line up with TRBD1. The CDR3 consists of 16 residues.

This clonotype was counted at least ten times. Written as DNA, the CDR3 is TGCGCCAGCAGCCTCCAGGGCACTCTCTACAATGAGCAGTTCTTC. This gives the protein CASSLQGTLYNEQFF. This chain links TRBV5-1 with TRBJ2-1, with D possibly being TRBD1 (5 bases). V lost 4 bases, J lost 3 bases, and 14 bases lay in between. The CDR3 length is 15 residues. Germline V lookup: CDR1 SGHRS, CDR2 YFSETQ.